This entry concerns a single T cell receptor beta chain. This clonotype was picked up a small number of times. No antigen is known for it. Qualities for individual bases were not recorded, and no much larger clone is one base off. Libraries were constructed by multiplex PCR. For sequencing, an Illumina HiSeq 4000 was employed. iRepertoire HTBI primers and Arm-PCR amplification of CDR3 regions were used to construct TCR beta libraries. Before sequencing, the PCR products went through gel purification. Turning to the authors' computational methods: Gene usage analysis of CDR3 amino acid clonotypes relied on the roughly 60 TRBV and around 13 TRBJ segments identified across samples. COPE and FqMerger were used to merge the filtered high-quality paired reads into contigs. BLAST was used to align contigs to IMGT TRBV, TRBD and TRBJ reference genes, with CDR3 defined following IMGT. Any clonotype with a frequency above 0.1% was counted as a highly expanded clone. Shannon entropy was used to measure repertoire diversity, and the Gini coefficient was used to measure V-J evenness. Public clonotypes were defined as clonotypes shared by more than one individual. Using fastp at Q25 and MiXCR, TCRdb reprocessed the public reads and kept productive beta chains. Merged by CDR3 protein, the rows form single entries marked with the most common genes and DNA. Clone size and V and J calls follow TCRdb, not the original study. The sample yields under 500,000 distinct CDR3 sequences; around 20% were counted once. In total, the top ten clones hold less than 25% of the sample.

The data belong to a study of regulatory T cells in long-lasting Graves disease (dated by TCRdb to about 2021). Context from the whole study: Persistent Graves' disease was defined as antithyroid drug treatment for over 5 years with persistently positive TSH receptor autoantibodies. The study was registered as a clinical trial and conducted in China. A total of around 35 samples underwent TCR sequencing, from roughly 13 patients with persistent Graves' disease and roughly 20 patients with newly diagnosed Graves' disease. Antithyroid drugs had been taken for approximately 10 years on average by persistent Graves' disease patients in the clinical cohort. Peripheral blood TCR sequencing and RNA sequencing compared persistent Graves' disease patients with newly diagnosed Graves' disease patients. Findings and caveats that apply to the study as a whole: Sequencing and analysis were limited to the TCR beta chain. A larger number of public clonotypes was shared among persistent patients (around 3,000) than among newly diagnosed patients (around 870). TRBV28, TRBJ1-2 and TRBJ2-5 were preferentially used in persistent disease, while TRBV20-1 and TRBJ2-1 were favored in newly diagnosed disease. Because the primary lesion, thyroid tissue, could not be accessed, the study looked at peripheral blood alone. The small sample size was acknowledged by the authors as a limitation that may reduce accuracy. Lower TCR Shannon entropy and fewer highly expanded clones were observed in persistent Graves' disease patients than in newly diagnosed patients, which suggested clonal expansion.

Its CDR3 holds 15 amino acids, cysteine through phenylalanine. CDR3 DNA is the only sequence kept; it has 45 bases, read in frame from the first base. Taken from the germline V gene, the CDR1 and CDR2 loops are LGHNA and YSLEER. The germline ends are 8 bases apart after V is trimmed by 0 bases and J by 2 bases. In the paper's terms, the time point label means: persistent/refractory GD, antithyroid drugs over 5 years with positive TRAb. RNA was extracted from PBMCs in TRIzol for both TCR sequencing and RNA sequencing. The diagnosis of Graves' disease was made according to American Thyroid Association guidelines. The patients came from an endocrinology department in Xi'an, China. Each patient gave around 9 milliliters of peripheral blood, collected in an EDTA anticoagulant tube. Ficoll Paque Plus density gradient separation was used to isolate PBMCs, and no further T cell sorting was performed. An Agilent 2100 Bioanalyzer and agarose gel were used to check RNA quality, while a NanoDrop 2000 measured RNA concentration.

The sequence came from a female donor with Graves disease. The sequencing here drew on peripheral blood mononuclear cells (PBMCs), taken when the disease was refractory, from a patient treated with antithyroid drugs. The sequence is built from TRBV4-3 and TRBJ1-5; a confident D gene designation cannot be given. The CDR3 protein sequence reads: CASSQEAFGNQPQHF. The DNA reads TGCGCCAGCAGCCAAGAGGCTTTTGGCAATCAGCCCCAGCATTTT.